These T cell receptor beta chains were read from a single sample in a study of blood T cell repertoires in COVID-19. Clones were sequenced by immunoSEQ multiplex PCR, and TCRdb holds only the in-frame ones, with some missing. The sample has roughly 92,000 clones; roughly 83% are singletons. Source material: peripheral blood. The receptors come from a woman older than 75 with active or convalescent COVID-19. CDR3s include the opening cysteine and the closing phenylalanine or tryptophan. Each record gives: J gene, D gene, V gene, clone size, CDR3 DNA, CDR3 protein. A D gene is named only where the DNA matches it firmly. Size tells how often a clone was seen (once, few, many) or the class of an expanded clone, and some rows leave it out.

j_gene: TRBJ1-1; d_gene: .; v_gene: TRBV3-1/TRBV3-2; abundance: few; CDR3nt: TGTGCCAGCAGCCCCCTGAGGGCGGCGAACACTGAAGCTTTCTTT; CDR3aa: CASSPLRAANTEAFF
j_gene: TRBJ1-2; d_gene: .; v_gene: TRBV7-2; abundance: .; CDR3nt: TGTGCCAGCAGCTTAGTGGTGTCGGTTGGCTACACCTTC; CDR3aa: CASSLVVSVGYTF
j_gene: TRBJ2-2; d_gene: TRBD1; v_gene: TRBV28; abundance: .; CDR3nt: TGTGCCAGCAGTCCGACAGGGTTTGCGAACACCGGGGAGCTGTTTTTT; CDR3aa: CASSPTGFANTGELFF
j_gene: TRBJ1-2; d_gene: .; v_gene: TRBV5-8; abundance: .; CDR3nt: TGTGCCAGCAGCTTGGGGGCAGGGCAATTATTCTTCTATGGCTACACCTTC; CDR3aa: CASSLGAGQLFFYGYTF
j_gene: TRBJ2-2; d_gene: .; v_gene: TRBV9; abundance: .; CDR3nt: TGTGCCAGCAGCGAAGGCGGGGTACTGAACACCGGGGAGCTGTTTTTT; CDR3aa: CASSEGGVLNTGELFF
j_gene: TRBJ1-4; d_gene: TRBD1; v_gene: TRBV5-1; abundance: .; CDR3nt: TGCGCCAGCGGATCCGGGACAGGGGGCGGAAAACTGTTTTTT; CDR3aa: CASGSGTGGGKLFF
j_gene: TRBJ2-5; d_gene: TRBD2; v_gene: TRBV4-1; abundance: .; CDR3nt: TGCGCCAGCAGCCAAGAAAAACGGCTAGCGGGGGGGCAAGAGACCCAGTACTTC; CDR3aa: CASSQEKRLAGGQETQYF
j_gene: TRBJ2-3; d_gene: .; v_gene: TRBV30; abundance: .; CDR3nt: TGTGCCTGGAATAAAGGCGGGATCGGGGATACGCAGTATTTT; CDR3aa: CAWNKGGIGDTQYF
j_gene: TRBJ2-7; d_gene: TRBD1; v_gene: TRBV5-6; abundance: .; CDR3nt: TGTGCCAGCAGCTTGGTGGGCTACGGGACAGAGCTCTACGAGCAGTACTTC; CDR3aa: CASSLVGYGTELYEQYF
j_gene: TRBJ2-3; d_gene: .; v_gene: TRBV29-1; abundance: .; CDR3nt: TGCAGCGTCGACAAGGCCAATACGCAGTATTTT; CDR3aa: CSVDKANTQYF
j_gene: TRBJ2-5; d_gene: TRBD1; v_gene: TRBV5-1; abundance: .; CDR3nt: TGCGCCAGCAGTTCAGGGGGCCAAGAGACCCAGTACTTC; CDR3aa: CASSSGGQETQYF
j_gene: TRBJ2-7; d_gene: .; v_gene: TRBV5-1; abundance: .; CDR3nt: TGCGCCAGCAGCGGACAGTCCTACGAGCAGTACTTC; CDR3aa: CASSGQSYEQYF
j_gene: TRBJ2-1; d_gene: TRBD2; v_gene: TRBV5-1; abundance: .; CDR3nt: TGCGCCAGCAGCTCCGTAGCGGGAGGGCTCTACAATGAGCAGTTCTTC; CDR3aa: CASSSVAGGLYNEQFF
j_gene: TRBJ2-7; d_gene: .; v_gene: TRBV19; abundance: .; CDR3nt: TGTGCCAGTAGTCCCCAGGCAGGGATCTACGAGCAGTACTTC; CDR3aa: CASSPQAGIYEQYF
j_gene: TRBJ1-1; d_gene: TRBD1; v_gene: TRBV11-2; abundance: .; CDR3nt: TGTGCCAGCAGCTCGGGACAGATGAACACTGAAGCTTTCTTT; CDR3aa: CASSSGQMNTEAFF
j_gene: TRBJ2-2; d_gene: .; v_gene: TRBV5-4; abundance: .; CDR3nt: TGTGCCAGCAGCTTGCCCCACCTAGTTGGCGCCGGGGAGCTGTTTTTT; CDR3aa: CASSLPHLVGAGELFF
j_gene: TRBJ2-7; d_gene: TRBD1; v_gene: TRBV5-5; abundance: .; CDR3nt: TGTGCCAGCAGCCAGACAGGGGCCTACGAGCAGTACTTC; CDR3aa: CASSQTGAYEQYF
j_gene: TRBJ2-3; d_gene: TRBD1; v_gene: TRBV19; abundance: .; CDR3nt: TGTGCCAGTAGTCCCCGGATGACAGGGAGCACAGATACGCAGTATTTT; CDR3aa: CASSPRMTGSTDTQYF
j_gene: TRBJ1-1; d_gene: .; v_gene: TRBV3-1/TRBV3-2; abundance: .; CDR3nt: TGTGCCAGCAGCCACAGAGGCCCGAACACTGAAGCTTTCTTT; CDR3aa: CASSHRGPNTEAFF
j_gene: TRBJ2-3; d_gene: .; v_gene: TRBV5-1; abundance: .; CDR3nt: TGCGCCAGCAGCTTGGGACATTACACAGATACGCAGTATTTT; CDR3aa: CASSLGHYTDTQYF
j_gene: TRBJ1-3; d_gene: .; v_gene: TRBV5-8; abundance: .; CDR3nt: TGTGCCAGCAGCTTGCCCCCGGGAAACACCATATATTTT; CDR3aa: CASSLPPGNTIYF
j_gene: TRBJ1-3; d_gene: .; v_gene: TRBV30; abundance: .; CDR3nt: TGTGCCTGGGGGAGTGGGCAGGGCGGCTCTGGAAACACCATATATTTT; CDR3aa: CAWGSGQGGSGNTIYF
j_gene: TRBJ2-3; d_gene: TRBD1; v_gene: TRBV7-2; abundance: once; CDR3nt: TGTGCCAGCAGCTGGGACAGGACAGATACGCAGTATTTT; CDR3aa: CASSWDRTDTQYF
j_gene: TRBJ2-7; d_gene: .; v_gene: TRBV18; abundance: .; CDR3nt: TGTGCCAGCTCACCGACAGCAGGGGCCAACTACGAGCAGTACTTC; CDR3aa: CASSPTAGANYEQYF
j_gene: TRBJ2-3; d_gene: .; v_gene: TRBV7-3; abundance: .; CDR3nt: TGTGCCAGCAGCCCCCAAGTGGGGGGACTTGTAACAGATACGCAGTATTTT; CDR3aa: CASSPQVGGLVTDTQYF
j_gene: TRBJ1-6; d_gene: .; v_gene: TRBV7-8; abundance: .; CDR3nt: TGTGCCAGCAGCTTGTACGGGGGGTGGGATTCACCCCTCCACTTT; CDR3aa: CASSLYGGWDSPLHF
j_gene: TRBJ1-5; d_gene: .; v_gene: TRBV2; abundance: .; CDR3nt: TGTGCCAGCAGTCCGTCGACAGTCCTCAATCAGCCCCAGCATTTT; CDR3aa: CASSPSTVLNQPQHF
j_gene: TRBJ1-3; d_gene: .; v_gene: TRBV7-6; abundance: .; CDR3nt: TGTGCCAGCACCCGTTCACTCTCTGGAAACACCATATATTTT; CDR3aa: CASTRSLSGNTIYF
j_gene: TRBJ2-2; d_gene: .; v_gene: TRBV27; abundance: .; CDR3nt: TGTGCCAGCAGTTTTGCGCGCGGGGAGCTGTTTTTT; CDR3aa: CASSFARGELFF
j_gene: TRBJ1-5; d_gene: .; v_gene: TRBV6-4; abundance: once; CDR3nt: TGTGCCAGCAGTGGCCGGGGGGGCCCACGGAGCAATCAGCCCCAGCATTTT; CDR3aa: CASSGRGGPRSNQPQHF
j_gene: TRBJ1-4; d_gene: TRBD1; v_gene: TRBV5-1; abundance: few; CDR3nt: TGCGCCAGCAGCGGACAGGGTCGGGAAGGTGAAAAACTGTTTTTT; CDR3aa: CASSGQGREGEKLFF
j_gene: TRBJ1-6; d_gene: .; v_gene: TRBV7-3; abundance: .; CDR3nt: TGTGCCAGCAGCCTCCTCCCCTATAATTCACCCCTCCACTTT; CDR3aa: CASSLLPYNSPLHF
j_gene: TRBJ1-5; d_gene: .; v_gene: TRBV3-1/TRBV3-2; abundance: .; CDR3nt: TGTGCCAGCAGCCAAGATGCGGGACGCCAGCCCCAGCATTTT; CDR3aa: CASSQDAGRQPQHF
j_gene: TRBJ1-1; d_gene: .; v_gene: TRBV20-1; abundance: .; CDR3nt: TGCAGTGCCCGACAGGTCTCTGAAGCTTTCTTT; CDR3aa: CSARQVSEAFF
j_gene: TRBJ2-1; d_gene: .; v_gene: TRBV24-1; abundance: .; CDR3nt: TGTGCCACTACTCTAGGCTCTAGAGGTGAGCAGTTCTTC; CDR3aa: CATTLGSRGEQFF
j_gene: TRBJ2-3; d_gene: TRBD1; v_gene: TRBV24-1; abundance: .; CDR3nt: TGTGCCACCAGTGAACTGACAGGGGGCACAGATACGCAGTATTTT; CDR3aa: CATSELTGGTDTQYF
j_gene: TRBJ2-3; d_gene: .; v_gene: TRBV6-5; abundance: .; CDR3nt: TGTGCCAGCAGTTACGGCGGCTCTAGCACAGATACGCAGTATTTT; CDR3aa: CASSYGGSSTDTQYF
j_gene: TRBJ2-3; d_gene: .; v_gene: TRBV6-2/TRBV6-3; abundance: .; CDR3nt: TGTGCCAGCAGCCACGGGGGTACGCAGTATTTT; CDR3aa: CASSHGGTQYF
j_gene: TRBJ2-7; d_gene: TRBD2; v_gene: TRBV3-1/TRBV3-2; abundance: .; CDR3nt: TGTGCCAGCAGGGGGGACTACCTCTACGAGCAGTACTTC; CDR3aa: CASRGDYLYEQYF
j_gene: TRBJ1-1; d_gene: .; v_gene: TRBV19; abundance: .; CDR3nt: TGTGCCAGTAGTCCCCAGGGGCTAATGAACACTGAAGCTTTCTTT; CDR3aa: CASSPQGLMNTEAFF
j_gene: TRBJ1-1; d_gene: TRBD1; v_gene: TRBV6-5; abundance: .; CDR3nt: TGTGCCAGCAGTTTACGGGACAGGGGAAACACTGAAGCTTTCTTT; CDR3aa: CASSLRDRGNTEAFF
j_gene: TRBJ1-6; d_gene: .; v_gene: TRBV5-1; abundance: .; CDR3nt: TGCGCCAGCAGCTTGGCCTTAGATTCACCCCTCCACTTT; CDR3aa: CASSLALDSPLHF
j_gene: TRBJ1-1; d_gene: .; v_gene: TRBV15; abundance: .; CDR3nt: TGTGCCACCAGCAGAGAGGTGGCAGGTAGGGGCACTGAAGCTTTCTTT; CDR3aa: CATSREVAGRGTEAFF
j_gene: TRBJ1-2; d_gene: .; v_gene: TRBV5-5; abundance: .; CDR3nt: TGTGCCAGCAGCTTTCGAGGTTTCAATGGCTACACCTTC; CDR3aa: CASSFRGFNGYTF
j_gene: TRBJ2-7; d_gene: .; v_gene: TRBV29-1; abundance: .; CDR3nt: TGCAGCGTTGGGACTCCCACAGCCTACGAGCAGTACTTC; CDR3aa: CSVGTPTAYEQYF
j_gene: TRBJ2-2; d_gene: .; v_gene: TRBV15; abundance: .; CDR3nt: TGTGCCACCAGCGATGGACAGTACACCGGGGAGCTGTTTTTT; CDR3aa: CATSDGQYTGELFF
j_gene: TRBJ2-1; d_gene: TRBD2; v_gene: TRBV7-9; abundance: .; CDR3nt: TGTGCCAGCAGCCCACGCATCCGGGGACTAGCGGGAGTCTACAATGAGCAGTTCTTC; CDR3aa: CASSPRIRGLAGVYNEQFF
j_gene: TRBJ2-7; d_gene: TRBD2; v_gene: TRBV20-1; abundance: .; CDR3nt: TGCAGTGCTAGTCCTAGCGGGGGACCCTACGAGCAGTACTTC; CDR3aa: CSASPSGGPYEQYF
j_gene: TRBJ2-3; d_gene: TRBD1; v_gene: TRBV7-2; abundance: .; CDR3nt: TGTGCCAGCAGCTTAGGGGGACAGAGCACAGATACGCAGTATTTT; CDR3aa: CASSLGGQSTDTQYF
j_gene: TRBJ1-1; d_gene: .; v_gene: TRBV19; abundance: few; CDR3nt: TGTGCCAGTAGTATCAGGGCAGGGGCGGGCAATGAAGCTTTCTTT; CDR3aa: CASSIRAGAGNEAFF
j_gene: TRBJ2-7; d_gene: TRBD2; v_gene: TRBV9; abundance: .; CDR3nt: TGTGCCAGCAGTGAAGGACTAGCAGGGATCTACGAGCAGTACTTC; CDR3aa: CASSEGLAGIYEQYF
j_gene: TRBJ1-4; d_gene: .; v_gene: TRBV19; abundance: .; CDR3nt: TGTGCCAGTAGTTCACAGCCTAATAATGAAAAACTGTTTTTT; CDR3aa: CASSSQPNNEKLFF
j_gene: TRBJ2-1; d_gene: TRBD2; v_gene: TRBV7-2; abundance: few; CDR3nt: TGTGCCAGCAGCTTAAGCGGGAGCTCCTACAATGAGCAGTTCTTC; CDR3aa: CASSLSGSSYNEQFF
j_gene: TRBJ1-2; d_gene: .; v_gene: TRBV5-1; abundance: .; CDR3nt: TGCGCCAGCAGCTGGCAGGGTGGCGAACTGGGCTACACCTTC; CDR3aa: CASSWQGGELGYTF
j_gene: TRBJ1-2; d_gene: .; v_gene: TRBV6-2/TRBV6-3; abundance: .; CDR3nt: TGTGCCAGCAGTCCCGACAGATACTATGGCTACACCTTC; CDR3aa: CASSPDRYYGYTF